Each of the 7 T cell receptor beta chains below was sequenced from the same sample in a study of OX40 agonist ivuxolimab in advanced cancers. Assay: immunoSEQ multiplex PCR; the TCRdb copy retains only in-frame clones and omits some. The sample carries roughly 90,000 clones, approximately 85% recorded once. Sequenced material: CD4+ or CD8+ T cells sorted from blood, taken in a trial of the OX40 agonist ivuxolimab. The receptors originated from an adult with an advanced solid tumor such as melanoma, head and neck, liver or kidney cancer.

This sequence joins TRBV5-3 and TRBJ2-3; no firm D call. TRBV5-3 is filed as an ORF, its function uncertain. The CDR3 spans 13 residues. V lost 6 bases to trimming and J lost 3 bases, with 11 bases between them. This chain's CDR3 is CARKTPKTDTQYF. The CDR3 region has the DNA TGTGCCAGAAAAACCCCGAAGACAGATACGCAGTATTTT.

The chain has TRBV7-2 and TRBJ2-5; TRBD2 agrees at 7 bases. The V segment lost 5 bases and the J segment 3 bases; nucleotides outside the gene matches: 6. Germline loops: CDR1 SGHTA, CDR2 FQGNSA. CDR3 length: 14 residues. Written as DNA, the CDR3 is TGTGCCAGCAGCCAGGGACTAACAAAAGAGACCCAGTACTTC. Protein: CASSQGLTKETQYF.

This chain links TRBV6-5 with TRBJ1-2; the D is unclear. Germline CDR1 reads MNHEY; CDR2 reads SVGAGI. The CDR3 totals 15 residues. V was clipped by 4 bases and J by 2 bases, with 14 bases between them. CDR3 sequence (DNA): TGTGCCAGCAGTTCGTTTGAACGGAAGAACTATGGCTACACCTTC. It codes for CASSSFERKNYGYTF.

V and J are TRBV4-1 and TRBJ2-1, with D hard to call. CDR3 length: 16 amino acids. From germline, CDR1 is MGHRA and CDR2 YSYEKL. Trimming stripped 6 bases from V and 1 base from J, with 16 bases between. The CDR3, as DNA: TGCGCCAGCAGTCAGGCAGCGCTGGGTTCCTACAATGAGCAGTTCTTC. Its protein is CASSQAALGSYNEQFF.

V is TRBV5-1 and J is TRBJ2-5, with unresolved D. V was cut by 1 base and J by 5 bases, with 15 bases left in between. The CDR3 extends over 15 amino acids. Germline V gene sequence: CDR1 SGHRS, CDR2 YFSETQ. CDR3 loop: CASSLSSWKGETQYF. The CDR3 DNA is TGCGCCAGCAGCTTGAGTAGCTGGAAGGGCGAGACCCAGTACTTC.

The V gene is TRBV2, the J gene TRBJ2-7, with a possible D match to TRBD2 (5 bases). There are 11 residues in the CDR3. Germline V gene data show CDR1 as SNHLY and CDR2 as FYNNEI. Trimming removed 4 bases from V and 9 bases from J, with 10 bases in between. This chain's CDR3 is CASSAGSGQYF. DNA of the CDR3: TGTGCCAGCAGTGCGGGATCGGGGCAGTACTTC.

The rearrangement links TRBV6-5 to TRBJ2-7; tentative D call: TRBD2 (5 bases). The CDR3 runs 12 residues. V lost 5 bases, J lost 6 bases, and 11 bases lay in between. Germline lookup yields CDR1 MNHEY and CDR2 SVGAGI. CDR3: CASSAQRGEQYF. Written as DNA, the CDR3 is TGTGCCAGCAGTGCCCAACGGGGCGAGCAGTACTTC.